A selection of T cell receptor beta chains follows, all from one sample in a study of T cell responses to AZD1222 COVID-19 vaccine. This table comes from immunoSEQ multiplex PCR, and its TCRdb copy is limited to in-frame clones, with some not included. The data show roughly 200,000 clones, with approximately 89% seen just once and roughly 1.7% held by the top ten. Sequencing used peripheral blood, obtained 28 days after the second AZD1222 dose. The receptors originated from an adult who received the AZD1222 COVID-19 vaccine. The CDR3 runs from the conserved cysteine through the conserved F or W. The order of the fields is CDR3 DNA, CDR3 protein, D gene, clone size, J gene, V gene. D genes are given only for firm matches. The size of a clone is reported for some rows only, either as once, few or many, or as a class for expanded clones.

cdr3_nt: TGTGCCAGTAGTATATCGCAGGGGGTACTGAAAGTAACGGAAGGCTACACCTTC; cdr3_aa: CASSISQGVLKVTEGYTF; d_call: TRBD1; clone_size: NA; j_call: TRBJ1-2; v_call: TRBV19
cdr3_nt: TGTGCCAGCAGTTTATATCTCTATGGCTACACCTTC; cdr3_aa: CASSLYLYGYTF; d_call: NA; clone_size: NA; j_call: TRBJ1-2; v_call: TRBV28
cdr3_nt: TGTGCCAGCAGGGGGATCTCTGGGGCCAACGTCCTGACTTTC; cdr3_aa: CASRGISGANVLTF; d_call: NA; clone_size: once; j_call: TRBJ2-6; v_call: TRBV2
cdr3_nt: TGTGCCAGCAGTGTTGGGGGTGAGGGCCGATTTAATGAAAAACTGTTTTTT; cdr3_aa: CASSVGGEGRFNEKLFF; d_call: NA; clone_size: NA; j_call: TRBJ1-4; v_call: TRBV25-1
cdr3_nt: TGTGCCAGCAGGGGGACCAAAAACATTCAGTACTTC; cdr3_aa: CASRGTKNIQYF; d_call: TRBD1; clone_size: NA; j_call: TRBJ2-4; v_call: TRBV19
cdr3_nt: TGTGCCAGCAGCTTAAAGATCGTTCAGAGATACTCTAGCACAGATACGCAGTATTTT; cdr3_aa: CASSLKIVQRYSSTDTQYF; d_call: NA; clone_size: NA; j_call: TRBJ2-3; v_call: TRBV11-2
cdr3_nt: TGTGCTAGTGGTTTGTCCGGGACAGGGGGCGCCGAGGCTAATGAAAAACTGTTTTTT; cdr3_aa: CASGLSGTGGAEANEKLFF; d_call: TRBD1; clone_size: NA; j_call: TRBJ1-4; v_call: TRBV12-5
cdr3_nt: TGTGCCAGCACCCAGACAGGTCCCGGGGTCGAGCAGTACTTC; cdr3_aa: CASTQTGPGVEQYF; d_call: NA; clone_size: once; j_call: TRBJ2-7; v_call: TRBV27
cdr3_nt: TGTGCCAGTAGTATCAGCAGCGCGAACACCGGGGAGCTGTTTTTT; cdr3_aa: CASSISSANTGELFF; d_call: NA; clone_size: NA; j_call: TRBJ2-2; v_call: TRBV19
cdr3_nt: TGTGCCAGTAGCTCATGGGGGGTGAAGGCCCAAGAGACCCAGTACTTC; cdr3_aa: CASSSWGVKAQETQYF; d_call: NA; clone_size: NA; j_call: TRBJ2-5; v_call: TRBV19
cdr3_nt: TGTGCCAGCAGCCCGGGGGTTTCCGGAGGGGAAAAACTGTTTTTT; cdr3_aa: CASSPGVSGGEKLFF; d_call: NA; clone_size: NA; j_call: TRBJ1-4; v_call: TRBV6-5
cdr3_nt: TGCGCCAGCAGCCAAGGAGGAACCGACTTCAGGGGCACCTACGAGCAGTACTTC; cdr3_aa: CASSQGGTDFRGTYEQYF; d_call: NA; clone_size: NA; j_call: TRBJ2-7; v_call: TRBV4-1
cdr3_nt: TGTGCCATCAGGGGACAGGGAGACACTGAAGCTTTCTTT; cdr3_aa: CAIRGQGDTEAFF; d_call: TRBD1; clone_size: NA; j_call: TRBJ1-1; v_call: TRBV10-3
cdr3_nt: TGCGCCAGCAGCTTGGACACGGGTGGGCAGCCCCAGCATTTT; cdr3_aa: CASSLDTGGQPQHF; d_call: NA; clone_size: NA; j_call: TRBJ1-5; v_call: TRBV5-1
cdr3_nt: TGCGCCAGCAGCTTGACAGGGGCGTCCGAAAAACTGTTTTTT; cdr3_aa: CASSLTGASEKLFF; d_call: TRBD1; clone_size: NA; j_call: TRBJ1-4; v_call: TRBV5-1
cdr3_nt: TGTGCCATCAGTGAGACGGCAGAAGCATACCTTGGAAACACCATATATTTT; cdr3_aa: CAISETAEAYLGNTIYF; d_call: NA; clone_size: NA; j_call: TRBJ1-3; v_call: TRBV10-3
cdr3_nt: TGTGCCACCTCTGGGGGACAGGGGGGTTCAGATACGCAGTATTTT; cdr3_aa: CATSGGQGGSDTQYF; d_call: NA; clone_size: NA; j_call: TRBJ2-3; v_call: TRBV7-5
cdr3_nt: TGCAGCGTTGAAAACTCGGGACAGGGAGACTATGGCTACACCTTC; cdr3_aa: CSVENSGQGDYGYTF; d_call: TRBD1; clone_size: once; j_call: TRBJ1-2; v_call: TRBV29-1
cdr3_nt: TGTGCTAGTGGCTTGGGACAGGGTTGGCAGCCCCAGCATTTT; cdr3_aa: CASGLGQGWQPQHF; d_call: TRBD1; clone_size: NA; j_call: TRBJ1-5; v_call: TRBV12-5
cdr3_nt: TGTGCCAGCAGCTTCACAGGGAACACTGAAGCTTTCTTT; cdr3_aa: CASSFTGNTEAFF; d_call: NA; clone_size: once; j_call: TRBJ1-1; v_call: TRBV5-4
cdr3_nt: TGTGCCAGCGCCCCCTTTGGCGGGGGGGCCTACGAGCAGTACTTC; cdr3_aa: CASAPFGGGAYEQYF; d_call: TRBD2; clone_size: NA; j_call: TRBJ2-7; v_call: TRBV27
cdr3_nt: TGTGCCAGCAGCTTACTGTCGCTAGCGGAGGGGAATGAGCAGTTCTTC; cdr3_aa: CASSLLSLAEGNEQFF; d_call: TRBD2; clone_size: NA; j_call: TRBJ2-1; v_call: TRBV7-9
cdr3_nt: TGTGCCAGCAGCTCCGTCACGGGGCTAGTCGACTACAATGAGCAGTTCTTC; cdr3_aa: CASSSVTGLVDYNEQFF; d_call: NA; clone_size: NA; j_call: TRBJ2-1; v_call: TRBV7-8
cdr3_nt: TGTGCCACCAGTGAGGGGGGGACAGGGGGCAAGGAGACCCAGTACTTC; cdr3_aa: CATSEGGTGGKETQYF; d_call: TRBD1; clone_size: NA; j_call: TRBJ2-5; v_call: TRBV24-1
cdr3_nt: TGCAGCGGGGGACTGCGGGGCACAGATACGCAGTATTTT; cdr3_aa: CSGGLRGTDTQYF; d_call: NA; clone_size: NA; j_call: TRBJ2-3; v_call: TRBV29-1
cdr3_nt: TGTGCCAGCAGTCAAAGACCGCATAGCAATCAGCCCCAGCATTTT; cdr3_aa: CASSQRPHSNQPQHF; d_call: NA; clone_size: NA; j_call: TRBJ1-5; v_call: TRBV6-5
cdr3_nt: TGTGCCAGCAGCTTGGGTGGGAACTATGGCTACACCTTC; cdr3_aa: CASSLGGNYGYTF; d_call: NA; clone_size: NA; j_call: TRBJ1-2; v_call: TRBV5-4
cdr3_nt: TGTGCCAGCAACAATCCGGGACAGGGGCGGACTGAAGCTTTCTTT; cdr3_aa: CASNNPGQGRTEAFF; d_call: TRBD1; clone_size: NA; j_call: TRBJ1-1; v_call: TRBV27
cdr3_nt: TGTGCCTGGAACTTGGGTGGCTTTTATGGCTACACCTTC; cdr3_aa: CAWNLGGFYGYTF; d_call: NA; clone_size: NA; j_call: TRBJ1-2; v_call: TRBV30
cdr3_nt: TGTGCCAGCAGCTTGCAGGGTCGTCACACCGGGGAGCTGTTTTTT; cdr3_aa: CASSLQGRHTGELFF; d_call: NA; clone_size: NA; j_call: TRBJ2-2; v_call: TRBV7-3
cdr3_nt: TGTGCCAGCAGTTATTCCGCCTCCCCAGATACGCAGTATTTT; cdr3_aa: CASSYSASPDTQYF; d_call: NA; clone_size: NA; j_call: TRBJ2-3; v_call: TRBV6-2/TRBV6-3
cdr3_nt: TGCAGTGCTAGGCTCGGCACTCCCGCCTTC; cdr3_aa: CSARLGTPAF; d_call: NA; clone_size: NA; j_call: TRBJ1-2; v_call: TRBV20-1
cdr3_nt: TGTGCCAGCAGCCCAAGACAGAAAATCACAGATACGCAGTATTTT; cdr3_aa: CASSPRQKITDTQYF; d_call: NA; clone_size: NA; j_call: TRBJ2-3; v_call: TRBV4-2
cdr3_nt: TGCGCCAGCAGCCAAGCGGGGAGCGGGAGTAGGGGGGAGCTGTTTTTT; cdr3_aa: CASSQAGSGSRGELFF; d_call: TRBD2; clone_size: NA; j_call: TRBJ2-2; v_call: TRBV4-1
cdr3_nt: TGTGCCAGCAGCACCCGGGCAGCGGTGCAGTACTTC; cdr3_aa: CASSTRAAVQYF; d_call: NA; clone_size: NA; j_call: TRBJ2-7; v_call: TRBV7-6
cdr3_nt: TGTGCCAGCAGTTACAGGGGGCGCGTCATTCAGTACTTC; cdr3_aa: CASSYRGRVIQYF; d_call: TRBD1; clone_size: NA; j_call: TRBJ2-4; v_call: TRBV2
cdr3_nt: TGTGCCAGCAGTAAGACAGTTAGCAATCAGCCCCAGCATTTT; cdr3_aa: CASSKTVSNQPQHF; d_call: NA; clone_size: NA; j_call: TRBJ1-5; v_call: TRBV2
cdr3_nt: TGTGCCTCTTCCCTCCGGGACAGGAATCAGCCCCAGCATTTT; cdr3_aa: CASSLRDRNQPQHF; d_call: TRBD1; clone_size: NA; j_call: TRBJ1-5; v_call: TRBV19
cdr3_nt: TGTGCCAGCAGCTTAGATATAGGAGTACGCTATGGCTACACCTTC; cdr3_aa: CASSLDIGVRYGYTF; d_call: NA; clone_size: once; j_call: TRBJ1-2; v_call: TRBV11-2
cdr3_nt: TGTGCCAGCTCACCTTCCCTGGCGGGCCTCGCTAACTATGGCTACACCTTC; cdr3_aa: CASSPSLAGLANYGYTF; d_call: NA; clone_size: NA; j_call: TRBJ1-2; v_call: TRBV18
cdr3_nt: TGCGCCAGCAGCATGACAGGGACTCAGCCCCAGCATTTT; cdr3_aa: CASSMTGTQPQHF; d_call: TRBD1; clone_size: NA; j_call: TRBJ1-5; v_call: TRBV5-1
cdr3_nt: TGTGCCAGTGGACGGGACCAAGAGACCCAGTACTTC; cdr3_aa: CASGRDQETQYF; d_call: NA; clone_size: NA; j_call: TRBJ2-5; v_call: TRBV18
cdr3_nt: TGTGCCAGCTCACCCGGACAGGGTGGCACAGATACGCAGTATTTT; cdr3_aa: CASSPGQGGTDTQYF; d_call: TRBD1; clone_size: NA; j_call: TRBJ2-3; v_call: TRBV18
cdr3_nt: TGTGCCACCAGCAGAGGCATCGACAGCTCAATCTCTTCACCCCTCCACTTT; cdr3_aa: CATSRGIDSSISSPLHF; d_call: NA; clone_size: NA; j_call: TRBJ1-6; v_call: TRBV15
cdr3_nt: TGTGCCAGCAGCGTAGTAGGAGGATCGAACACCGGGGAGCTGTTTTTT; cdr3_aa: CASSVVGGSNTGELFF; d_call: NA; clone_size: NA; j_call: TRBJ2-2; v_call: TRBV9
cdr3_nt: TGTGCCAGCAGACCCGGGGGGGGCCAAGAGACCCAGTACTTC; cdr3_aa: CASRPGGGQETQYF; d_call: TRBD2; clone_size: NA; j_call: TRBJ2-5; v_call: TRBV7-2
cdr3_nt: TGTGCCAGTAGTCCCGCGCAGGGGATAACTAATGAAAAACTGTTTTTT; cdr3_aa: CASSPAQGITNEKLFF; d_call: NA; clone_size: NA; j_call: TRBJ1-4; v_call: TRBV19
cdr3_nt: TGTGCCAGCAGCTTCCAAGAGAACACTGAAGCTTTCTTT; cdr3_aa: CASSFQENTEAFF; d_call: NA; clone_size: NA; j_call: TRBJ1-1; v_call: TRBV7-3
cdr3_nt: TGTGCCAGCAGCTCCCTAAACAGGGTTAACTATGGCTACACCTTC; cdr3_aa: CASSSLNRVNYGYTF; d_call: NA; clone_size: NA; j_call: TRBJ1-2; v_call: TRBV5-4
cdr3_nt: TGTGCCAGCAGCCACAATTCGGACAGACAGCCCCAGCATTTT; cdr3_aa: CASSHNSDRQPQHF; d_call: NA; clone_size: NA; j_call: TRBJ1-5; v_call: TRBV3-1/TRBV3-2
cdr3_nt: TGTGCCAGCAGCGTAGGGCGGAGACAGGAGAACAATGAGCAGTTCTTC; cdr3_aa: CASSVGRRQENNEQFF; d_call: NA; clone_size: NA; j_call: TRBJ2-1; v_call: TRBV9
cdr3_nt: TGTGCCAGCAGTGAAATCCGGGTAGCCAAAAACATTCAGTACTTC; cdr3_aa: CASSEIRVAKNIQYF; d_call: NA; clone_size: NA; j_call: TRBJ2-4; v_call: TRBV6-1
cdr3_nt: TGCGCCAGCAGCTCCCTTGGAGCGGGGGGATTGCAAGAGACCCAGTACTTC; cdr3_aa: CASSSLGAGGLQETQYF; d_call: TRBD2; clone_size: NA; j_call: TRBJ2-5; v_call: TRBV5-1
cdr3_nt: TGTGCCAGTAGTCCAGGGACATCTTATGGGAGGGGCTACACCTTC; cdr3_aa: CASSPGTSYGRGYTF; d_call: NA; clone_size: NA; j_call: TRBJ1-2; v_call: TRBV19
cdr3_nt: TGTGCCAGCAGCTTAAGCACTCTTGAGCAGTTCTTC; cdr3_aa: CASSLSTLEQFF; d_call: NA; clone_size: NA; j_call: TRBJ2-1; v_call: TRBV7-2
cdr3_nt: TGTGCCAGCACTTACGAGCCGGGACAGGGGCCTTCCTACGAGCAGTACTTC; cdr3_aa: CASTYEPGQGPSYEQYF; d_call: TRBD1; clone_size: NA; j_call: TRBJ2-7; v_call: TRBV11-2
cdr3_nt: TGTGCCAGCAGCCTCGGACAGGGCGGCTACACCTTC; cdr3_aa: CASSLGQGGYTF; d_call: TRBD1; clone_size: NA; j_call: TRBJ1-2; v_call: TRBV3-1/TRBV3-2
cdr3_nt: TGTGCCAGCACCTTTGACAGGGGGCTAAATACGCAGTATTTT; cdr3_aa: CASTFDRGLNTQYF; d_call: TRBD1; clone_size: NA; j_call: TRBJ2-3; v_call: TRBV2